These 15 T cell receptor beta chains were all obtained from the same sample, sequenced in a study of patients and donors after allogeneic stem cell transplantation. TCRdb recomputed calls from the RT-PCR reads with MiXCR, one row per CDR3 protein. The data show approximately 170,000 distinct CDR3 sequences, approximately 22% seen once. The sample consisted of blood, either unsorted or a sorted T cell fraction (not recorded which). All receptors derive from a human donor who was either an allogeneic HSCT recipient or a stem cell or donor lymphocyte infusion donor (not recorded which). It is not recorded whose cells these are; they may come from a transplant donor.

This chain connects TRBV5-1 to TRBJ1-1, with D tentatively TRBD1 (5 bases). Germline V gene data show CDR1 as SGHRS and CDR2 as YFSETQ. Trimming took off 0 bases at V and 1 base at J, with 10 bases between the two ends. This CDR3 has 15 amino acids. CDR3 sequence reads: CASSLEPTENTEAFF. The CDR3 DNA follows: TGCGCCAGCAGCTTGGAGCCGACAGAGAACACTGAAGCTTTCTTT.

V usage is TRBV6-2 or TRBV6-3 and J usage is TRBJ2-1, with TRBD2 matching over 10 bases. The CDR3 spans 15 residues. V shed 5 bases, J shed 3 bases, and the junction held 4 bases outside the gene matches. Per the germline V gene, CDR1 is MNHEY and CDR2 is SVGEGT. The CDR3 sequence: CASSQTSGLYNEQFF. CDR3 DNA sequence: TGTGCCAGCAGTCAGACTAGCGGGCTCTACAATGAGCAGTTCTTC.

The chain recombines TRBV29-1 with TRBJ2-7, with a weak D call TRBD1 (6 bases). The CDR3 totals 11 residues. Germline CDR1 and CDR2: SQVTM and ANQGSEA. V was pared by 4 bases and J by 6 bases, with 10 bases between. The CDR3, as DNA: TGCAGCGTTGGGGGGCCTGGCGAGCAGTACTTC. Protein product: CSVGGPGEQYF.

J is TRBJ1-2 and V is TRBV15, with a possible D match to TRBD1 (6 bases). There are 14 residues in the CDR3. Trimming removed 10 bases at V and 0 bases at J, with 15 bases between. Germline V gives CDR1 LNHNV, CDR2 YYDKDF (reference sequence). CDR3 sequence reads: CAIHSRGSNYGYTF. CDR3 nucleotide sequence: TGTGCCATCCATAGCAGGGGCTCTAACTATGGCTACACCTTC.

This chain uses TRBV12-3 or TRBV12-4 with TRBJ2-3, with D maybe TRBD1 (7 bases). V gave up 8 bases and J gave up 7 bases, with 13 bases separating them. There are 12 residues in the CDR3. The CDR3 region has the DNA TGTGCCAGCCAGGGGGGCCCAAATACGCAGTATTTT. It encodes CASQGGPNTQYF.

The V call is TRBV27, the J call TRBJ1-1, with D uncertain. The germline V gene encodes CDR1 MNHEY and CDR2 SMNVEV (reference sequence). Trimming cost V 2 bases and J 1 base, with 8 bases left between them. This CDR3 spans 14 amino acids. The CDR3, as DNA: TGTGCCAGCAGTTTAACGTGGAAGAACACTGAAGCTTTCTTT. Translated: CASSLTWKNTEAFF.

In this sample, this clonotype turned up a few times. V is TRBV5-1 and J is TRBJ2-1; D unclear. V lost 3 bases to trimming and J lost 1 base, with 8 bases between them. Germline values: CDR1 SGHRS, CDR2 YFSETQ. The CDR3 runs to 14 residues. CDR3 region: CASSSQDSYNEQFF. The CDR3 DNA is TGCGCCAGCAGCTCTCAGGATTCCTACAATGAGCAGTTCTTC.

The chain has TRBV7-2 and TRBJ1-2, with TRBD1 identical over 11 bases. The ends lost 3 bases at V and 6 bases at J; junction bases unmatched: 9. Germline assignment: CDR1 SGHTA and CDR2 FQGNSA. The CDR3 has 16 residues. This chain's CDR3 is CASSFRDRGVGHGYTF. The DNA of the CDR3 is TGTGCCAGCAGCTTCCGGGACAGGGGGGTAGGGCATGGCTACACCTTC.

This clonotype came up a few times. The rearrangement uses TRBV12-3 or TRBV12-4 and TRBJ1-2, with a possible D match to TRBD1 (6 bases). The V and J ends lost 3 bases and 2 bases respectively, with 10 bases between them. The CDR3 is made up of 14 amino acids. CDR3 bases: TGTGCCAGCAGTTTCGGGGGGCGAAACTATGGCTACACCTTC. This translates into CASSFGGRNYGYTF.

This clonotype was picked up a small number of times. The V call is TRBV5-1, the J call TRBJ1-1; unclear D gene. V dropped 4 bases and J dropped 0 bases, with 13 bases sitting between them. Germline V CDR1 and CDR2: SGHRS, YFSETQ. The CDR3 covers 15 residues. The CDR3 nucleotides are TGCGCCAGCAGCCTGCTGGGCAATCTGAACACTGAAGCTTTCTTT. Translation gives CASSLLGNLNTEAFF.

The chain joins TRBV7-9 to TRBJ2-2; D may match TRBD1 or TRBD2 (5 bases each). V was clipped by 5 bases and J by 9 bases, with 22 bases between them. Looked up from germline, CDR1 is SEHNR and CDR2 is FQNEAQ (reference sequence). The CDR3 sequence is 16 residues long. CDR3 region: CASSGRASLVGRELFF. The CDR3 DNA reads TGTGCCAGCAGCGGACGAGCGTCACTAGTGGGGCGGGAGCTGTTTTTT.

Only a few counts were recorded for this clonotype. The chain couples TRBV3-1 to TRBJ1-1; 8 bases match TRBD1. The CDR3 length is 14 residues. The junction had 7 bases not matched to a gene; V was cut back by 4 bases and J by 6 bases. Germline loops: CDR1 LGHDT, CDR2 YNNKEL (reference sequence). CDR3 bases: TGTGCCAGCAGCCCCGACAGGGGCCGGGCTGAAGCTTTCTTT. It is translated as CASSPDRGRAEAFF. Looking up the rest from reference TRBV3-1 and TRBJ1-1 gives the full variable domain: DTAVSQTPKYLVTQMGNDKSIKCEQNLGHDTMYWYKQDSKKFLKIMFSYNNKELIINETVPNRFSPKSPDKAHLNLHINSLELGDSAVYFCASSPDRGRAEAFFGQGTRLTVV.

This chain uses TRBV6-6 with TRBJ2-2, with TRBD2 as a possible D gene (5 bases). The V end was cut by 4 bases, the J end by 4 bases, with 16 bases between. The CDR3 totals 16 residues. Per the germline V gene, CDR1 is MNHNY and CDR2 is SVGAGI (reference sequence). CDR3 protein: CASSSQYNGGTGELFF. The CDR3, as DNA: TGTGCCAGCAGTTCACAGTACAACGGAGGCACCGGGGAGCTGTTTTTT.

Many counts were recorded for this clonotype. The CDR3 nucleotides read TGTGCCAGCATCCTCCTACAGGGGGGCACTGAAGCTTTCTTT. It yields the protein CASILLQGGTEAFF. The chain joins TRBV12-3 or TRBV12-4 to TRBJ1-1; 8 positions match TRBD1. The junction had 8 bases not matched to a gene; V was cut back by 7 bases and J by 4 bases. This CDR3 comprises 14 residues.

The V gene is TRBV2, the J gene TRBJ2-3; D remains ambiguous. CDR1 SNHLY and CDR2 FYNNEI come from the germline V gene. The CDR3 has 13 amino acids. V gave up 3 bases and J gave up 9 bases, with 13 bases separating them. DNA for the CDR3: TGTGCCAGCAGTGAGGATTCAGAGGACACGCAGTATTTT. Translated, it gives CASSEDSEDTQYF.